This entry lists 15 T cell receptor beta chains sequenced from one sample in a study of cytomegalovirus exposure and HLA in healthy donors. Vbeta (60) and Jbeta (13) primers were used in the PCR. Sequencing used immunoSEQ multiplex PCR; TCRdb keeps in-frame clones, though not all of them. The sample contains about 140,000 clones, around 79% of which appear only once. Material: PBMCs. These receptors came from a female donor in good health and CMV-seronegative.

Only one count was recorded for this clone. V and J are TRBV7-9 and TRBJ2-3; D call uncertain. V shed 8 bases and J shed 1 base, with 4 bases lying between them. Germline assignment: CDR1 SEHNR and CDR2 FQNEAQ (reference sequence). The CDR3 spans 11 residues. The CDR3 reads CASRGTDTQYF. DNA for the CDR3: TGTGCCAGCCGGGGCACAGATACGCAGTATTTT.

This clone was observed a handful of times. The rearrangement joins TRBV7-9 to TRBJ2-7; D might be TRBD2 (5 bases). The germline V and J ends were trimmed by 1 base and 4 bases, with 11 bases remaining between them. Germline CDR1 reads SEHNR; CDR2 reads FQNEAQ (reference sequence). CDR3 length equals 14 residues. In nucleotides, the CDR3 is TGTGCCAGCAGCTTAGGACCGGGAAAGTACGAGCAGTACTTC. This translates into CASSLGPGKYEQYF.

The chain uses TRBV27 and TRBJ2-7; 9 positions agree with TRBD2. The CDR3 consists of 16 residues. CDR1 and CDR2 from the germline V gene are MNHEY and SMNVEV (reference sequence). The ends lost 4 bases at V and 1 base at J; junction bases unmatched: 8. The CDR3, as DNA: TGTGCCAGCAGTTCCCGAGCGACTAGCGGATCCTACGAGCAGTACTTC. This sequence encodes CASSSRATSGSYEQYF.

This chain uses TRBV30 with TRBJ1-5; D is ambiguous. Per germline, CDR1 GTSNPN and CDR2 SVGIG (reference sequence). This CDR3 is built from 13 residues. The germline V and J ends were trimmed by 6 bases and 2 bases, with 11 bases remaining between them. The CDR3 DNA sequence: TGTGCCTGCCAACTCGAGGGCAATCAGCCCCAGCATTTT. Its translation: CACQLEGNQPQHF.

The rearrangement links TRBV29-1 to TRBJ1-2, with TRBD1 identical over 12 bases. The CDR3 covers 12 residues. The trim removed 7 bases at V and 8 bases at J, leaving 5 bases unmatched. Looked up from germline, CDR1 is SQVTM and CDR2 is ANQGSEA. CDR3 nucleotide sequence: TGCAGCGCGGGACAGGGGGCAGAAGGCTACACCTTC. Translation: CSAGQGAEGYTF. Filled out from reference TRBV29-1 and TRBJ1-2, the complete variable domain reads SAVISQKPSRDICQRGTSLTIQCQVDSQVTMMFWYRQQPGQSLTLIATANQGSEATYESGFVIDKFPISRPNLTFSTLTVSNMSPEDSSIYLCSAGQGAEGYTFGSGTRLTVV.

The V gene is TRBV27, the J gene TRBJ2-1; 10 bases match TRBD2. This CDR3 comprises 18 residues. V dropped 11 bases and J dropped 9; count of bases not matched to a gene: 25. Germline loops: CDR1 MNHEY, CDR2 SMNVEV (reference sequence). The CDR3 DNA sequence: TGTGCCGGCCACCCACTGCTACTAGCGGGACGACGTCGGGGTGAGCAGTTCTTC. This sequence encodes CAGHPLLLAGRRRGEQFF.

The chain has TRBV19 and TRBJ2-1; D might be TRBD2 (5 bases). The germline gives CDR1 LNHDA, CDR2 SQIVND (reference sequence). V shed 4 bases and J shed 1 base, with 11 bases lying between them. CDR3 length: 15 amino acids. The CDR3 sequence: CASSKSGVSYNEQFF. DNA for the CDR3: TGTGCCAGTAGTAAATCCGGGGTATCCTACAATGAGCAGTTCTTC. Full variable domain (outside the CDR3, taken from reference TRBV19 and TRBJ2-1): DGGITQSPKYLFRKEGQNVTLSCEQNLNHDAMYWYRQDPGQGLRLIYYSQIVNDFQKGDIAEGYSVSREKKESFPLTVTSAQKNPTAFYLCASSKSGVSYNEQFFGPGTRLTVL.

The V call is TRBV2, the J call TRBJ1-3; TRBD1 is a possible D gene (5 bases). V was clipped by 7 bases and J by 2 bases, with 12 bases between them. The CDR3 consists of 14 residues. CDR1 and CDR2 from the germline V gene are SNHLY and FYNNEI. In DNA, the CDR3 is TGTGCCAGCACCCCTCGCAGGGCTGGAAACACCATATATTTT. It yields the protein CASTPRRAGNTIYF.

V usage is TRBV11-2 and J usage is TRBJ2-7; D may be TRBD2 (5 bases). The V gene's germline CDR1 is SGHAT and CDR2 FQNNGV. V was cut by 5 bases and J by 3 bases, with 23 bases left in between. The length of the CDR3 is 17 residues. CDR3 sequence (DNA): TGTGCCAGCAGCGTAGTGGTAGGGCTAGCTCATAACTACGAGCAGTACTTC. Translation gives CASSVVVGLAHNYEQYF.

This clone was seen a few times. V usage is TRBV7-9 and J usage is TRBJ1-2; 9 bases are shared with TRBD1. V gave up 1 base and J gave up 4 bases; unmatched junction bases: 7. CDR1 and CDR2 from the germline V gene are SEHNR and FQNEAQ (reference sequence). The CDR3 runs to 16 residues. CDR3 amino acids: CASSLVPLTGGYGYTF. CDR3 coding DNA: TGTGCCAGCAGCTTAGTCCCCTTGACAGGGGGCTATGGCTACACCTTC.

In DNA, the CDR3 is TGTGCCAGCAGCTTACGGGCACCGGGACAGGCATCGGTGAAAGAGACCCAGTACTTC. Its protein is CASSLRAPGQASVKETQYF. This chain links TRBV7-6 with TRBJ2-5; 8 nucleotides agree with TRBD1. The length of the CDR3 is 19 residues. V was pared by 2 bases and J by 3 bases, with 17 bases of the junction left unmatched. Germline CDR1 is SGHVS and CDR2 is FNYEAQ.

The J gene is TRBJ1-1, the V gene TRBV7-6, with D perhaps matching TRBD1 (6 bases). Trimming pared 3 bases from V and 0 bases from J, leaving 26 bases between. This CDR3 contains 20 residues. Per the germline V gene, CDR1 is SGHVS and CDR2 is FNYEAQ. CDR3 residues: CASSFPLDRSPTVMNTEAFF. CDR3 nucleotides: TGTGCCAGCAGCTTCCCCCTCGACAGGTCACCAACTGTTATGAACACTGAAGCTTTCTTT. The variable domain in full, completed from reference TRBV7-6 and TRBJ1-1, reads GAGVSQSPRYKVTKRGQDVALRCDPISGHVSLYWYRQALGQGPEFLTYFNYEAQQDKSGLPNDRFSAERPEGSISTLTIQRTEQRDSAMYRCASSFPLDRSPTVMNTEAFFGQGTRLTVV.

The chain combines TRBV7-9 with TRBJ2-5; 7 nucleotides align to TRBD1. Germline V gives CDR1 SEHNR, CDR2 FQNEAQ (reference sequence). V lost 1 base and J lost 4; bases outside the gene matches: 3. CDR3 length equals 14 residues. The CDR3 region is CASSLGRGRETQYF. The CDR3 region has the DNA TGTGCCAGCAGCTTAGGCAGGGGGAGAGAGACCCAGTACTTC. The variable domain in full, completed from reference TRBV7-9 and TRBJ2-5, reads DTGVSQNPRHKITKRGQNVTFRCDPISEHNRLYWYRQTLGQGPEFLTYFQNEAQLEKSRLLSDRFSAERPKGSFSTLEIQRTEQGDSAMYLCASSLGRGRETQYFGPGTRLLVL.

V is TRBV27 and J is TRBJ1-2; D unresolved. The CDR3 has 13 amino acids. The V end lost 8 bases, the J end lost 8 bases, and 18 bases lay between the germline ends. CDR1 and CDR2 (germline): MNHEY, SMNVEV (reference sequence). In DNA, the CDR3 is TGTGCCAGCCAGCCAAGGCCCGGAGGAGGCTACACCTTC. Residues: CASQPRPGGGYTF.

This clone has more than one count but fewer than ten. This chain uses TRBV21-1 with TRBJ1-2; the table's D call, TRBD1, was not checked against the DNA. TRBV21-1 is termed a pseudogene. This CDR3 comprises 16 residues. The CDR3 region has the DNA TGTGCCAGCAGGAAGGGCCCCGCCAGGGGAATCCGCGGCTACACCTTC. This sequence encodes CASRKGPARGIRGYTF.